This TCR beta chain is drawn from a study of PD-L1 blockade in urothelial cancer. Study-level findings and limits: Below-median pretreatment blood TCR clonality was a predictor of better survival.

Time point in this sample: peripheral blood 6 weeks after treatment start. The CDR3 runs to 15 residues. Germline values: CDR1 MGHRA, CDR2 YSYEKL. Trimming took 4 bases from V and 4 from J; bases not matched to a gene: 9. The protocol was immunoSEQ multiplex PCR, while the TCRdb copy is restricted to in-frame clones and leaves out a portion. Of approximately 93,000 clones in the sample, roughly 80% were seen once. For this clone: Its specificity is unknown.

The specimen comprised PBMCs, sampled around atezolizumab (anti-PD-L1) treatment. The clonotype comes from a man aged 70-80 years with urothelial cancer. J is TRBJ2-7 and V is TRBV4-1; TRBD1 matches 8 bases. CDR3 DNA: TGCGCCAGCAGCCTGGGGCTACAGGGGGGTTACGAGCAGTACTTC. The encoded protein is CASSLGLQGGYEQYF.